The 30 T cell receptor beta chains listed next were all sequenced from one sample in a study of shared clonotypes between healthy human individuals. Data came from immunoSEQ multiplex PCR; TCRdb stores just in-frame clones and leaves some out. The table records over 2,000,000 clones, around 93% of them present only once. Naive CD8 cells lacked CD45RO, underwent positive selection for CCR7 and left out terminally differentiated effector memory CD45RA+ cells. Sequencing was done on a sample of naive CD8+ T cells from PBMCs. The receptors were gathered from a man between 18 and 35 years old in good health. Some clones in this sample may be carry-over from other donors' samples.

The chain is built from TRBV2 and TRBJ2-3; D is possibly TRBD1 (5 bases). This CDR3 has 19 amino acids. Trimming stripped 6 bases from V and 0 bases from J, with 25 bases between. The germline V gene has CDR1 SNHLY and CDR2 FYNNEI. The CDR3: CASRMAGAQPTPSTDTQYF. CDR3 in DNA: TGTGCCAGCAGGATGGCTGGGGCCCAACCGACCCCTAGCACAGATACGCAGTATTTT.

The chain employs TRBV10-3 and TRBJ2-7; 13 nucleotides match TRBD2. The V segment lost 2 bases and the J segment 5 bases; nucleotides outside the gene matches: 6. This CDR3 contains 16 residues. Germline V CDR1 and CDR2: ENHRY, SYGVKD. The CDR3 region is CAISEPGLAGFNEQYF. DNA of the CDR3: TGTGCCATCAGTGAGCCGGGACTAGCGGGGTTCAACGAGCAGTACTTC.

The chain uses TRBV27 and TRBJ2-3, with TRBD2 identical over 8 bases. The CDR3 is 12 residues long. V gave up 5 bases and J gave up 9 bases; unmatched junction bases: 4. The germline gives CDR1 MNHEY, CDR2 SMNVEV (reference sequence). CDR3 sequence reads: CASSRGGETQYF. The CDR3 coding sequence is TGTGCCAGCAGTCGGGGGGGCGAGACGCAGTATTTT.

V and J are TRBV7-8 and TRBJ2-1; D uncertain. Germline V CDR1 and CDR2: SGHVS, FQNEAQ. The CDR3 extends over 12 amino acids. With 2 bases removed from V and 6 bases from J, the gap between germline ends came to 5 bases. The CDR3 coding sequence is TGTGCCAGCAGCTTATATAGCAATGAGCAGTTCTTC. Residues: CASSLYSNEQFF.

The V call is TRBV9, the J call TRBJ2-1, with D hard to call. The germline gives CDR1 SGDLS, CDR2 YYNGEE. The CDR3 has 18 residues. V dropped 0 bases and J dropped 0 bases, with 16 bases sitting between them. This CDR3 reads CASSVVGGDLSSYNEQFF. In DNA, the CDR3 is TGTGCCAGCAGCGTAGTAGGTGGTGACTTAAGCTCCTACAATGAGCAGTTCTTC.

The chain has TRBV6-6 and TRBJ1-5, with D unresolved. Germline-derived CDR1 and CDR2 are MNHNY and SVGAGI (reference sequence). The V end was cut by 4 bases, the J end by 1 base, with 8 bases between. The CDR3 runs 14 residues. DNA for the CDR3: TGTGCCAGCAGTTTAGGGCGAAGCAATCAGCCCCAGCATTTT. It encodes CASSLGRSNQPQHF.

This clone is a singleton in its sample. The genes are TRBV28 and TRBJ2-5, with a weak D call TRBD1 (5 bases). V dropped 3 bases and J dropped 5 bases, with 16 bases sitting between them. The CDR3 has 15 residues. CDR1 and CDR2 from the germline V gene are MDHEN and SYDVKM. The chain's CDR3 is CASSFFGARLETQYF. DNA of the CDR3: TGTGCCAGCAGTTTTTTTGGGGCGCGGTTGGAGACCCAGTACTTC.

CDR3 protein: CASSARGGRFREQYF. For the CDR3, the DNA is TGTGCCAGCAGTGCCCGGGGCGGGAGATTTCGCGAGCAGTACTTC. The V and J genes are TRBV25-1 and TRBJ2-7, with TRBD2 matching over 7 bases. V lost 4 bases, J lost 6 bases, and 12 bases stayed unmatched. Germline-derived CDR1 and CDR2 are MGHDK and SYGVNS. The length of the CDR3 is 15 residues.

This rearrangement joins TRBV4-3 to TRBJ1-1; maybe TRBD1 (5 bases). Germline CDR1 and CDR2: LGHNA and YSLEER. V was clipped by 4 bases and J by 5 bases, with 17 bases between them. The CDR3 is 15 amino acids. The CDR3 region is CASSPGTGSGTEAFF. The CDR3 nucleotides are TGCGCCAGCAGCCCCGGGACCGGTTCGGGGACTGAAGCTTTCTTT.

The chain carries TRBV7-8 and TRBJ2-3; a weak D match, TRBD1 (6 bases). V shed 5 bases and J shed 6 bases, with 12 bases lying between them. The germline gives CDR1 SGHVS, CDR2 FQNEAQ. This CDR3 has 13 amino acids. The CDR3 sequence: CASSHRARDTQYF. Here the CDR3 DNA reads TGTGCCAGCAGCCACAGGGCGCGGGATACGCAGTATTTT.

The chain joins TRBV7-9 to TRBJ1-2; D possibly corresponds to TRBD1 (5 bases). Trimming pared 4 bases from V and 9 bases from J, leaving 24 bases between. The CDR3 extends over 16 amino acids. The germline V gene encodes CDR1 SEHNR and CDR2 FQNEAQ (reference sequence). CDR3 protein: CASSSYQAGLTERYTF. DNA for the CDR3: TGTGCCAGCAGCTCATATCAGGCAGGGTTAACGGAACGCTACACCTTC.

CDR3 loop: CASSQGTSFTTDTQYF. The CDR3 region has the DNA TGCGCCAGCAGCCAAGGGACTAGTTTTACCACAGATACGCAGTATTTT. This chain uses TRBV4-3 with TRBJ2-3, with 7 positions matching TRBD2. The V and J ends lost 1 base and 2 bases, in that order; junction bases with no gene match: 6. The CDR3 has 16 residues. The germline V gene has CDR1 LGHNA and CDR2 YSLEER.

This chain links TRBV4-3 with TRBJ2-1; TRBD2 matches at 7 bases. CDR3 size: 16 residues. The V segment lost 0 bases and the J segment 4 bases; nucleotides outside the gene matches: 6. Germline V gene lookup returns CDR1 LGHNA and CDR2 YSLEER. The CDR3 here is CASSQDTGGPYNEQFF. The CDR3 DNA reads as TGCGCCAGCAGCCAAGACACGGGAGGCCCTTACAATGAGCAGTTCTTC.

The chain employs TRBV9 and TRBJ2-2, with D perhaps matching TRBD1 (5 bases). Germline V gene sequence: CDR1 SGDLS, CDR2 YYNGEE. Trimming shortened V by 6 bases and J by 1 base, and 16 bases separated the two germline ends. There are 16 residues in the CDR3. The CDR3 reads CASTTRLGVNTGELFF. DNA for the CDR3: TGTGCCAGCACCACCCGATTAGGGGTGAACACCGGGGAGCTGTTTTTT.

The CDR3 protein is CSAPNLWNEQFF. In DNA form, the CDR3 reads TGCAGCGCACCCAACCTTTGGAATGAGCAGTTCTTC. The gene calls are TRBV29-1 and TRBJ2-1, with D unclear. From germline, CDR1 is SQVTM and CDR2 ANQGSEA. The CDR3 contains 12 residues. V shed 7 bases and J shed 7 bases, with 14 bases lying between them.

The CDR3, as DNA: TGTGCCAGCAGCTTAAAAACAGGGGGGTGGACTGAAGCTTTCTTT. It is translated as CASSLKTGGWTEAFF. V gene TRBV7-2 combines with J gene TRBJ1-1; 8 bases align to TRBD1. The CDR3 sequence is 15 residues long. In germline, CDR1 is SGHTA, CDR2 FQGNSA. J gave up 5 bases and V 2 bases, and 7 bases lay outside the gene matches.

The J gene is TRBJ1-2, the V gene TRBV7-2; D is uncertain. The germline V and J ends were trimmed by 3 bases and 4 bases, with 18 bases remaining between them. Germline V gene data show CDR1 as SGHTA and CDR2 as FQGNSA. This CDR3 is built from 16 residues. CDR3 sequence: CASSFDLSSTLYGYTF. DNA of the CDR3: TGTGCCAGCAGCTTCGACCTTTCAAGTACGCTCTATGGCTACACCTTC.

The J gene is TRBJ2-1, the V gene TRBV7-9, with D perhaps matching TRBD2 (6 bases). CDR3 size: 14 residues. The V and J ends lost 5 bases and 7 bases respectively, with 15 bases between them. Germline CDR1 SEHNR, CDR2 FQNEAQ (reference sequence). CDR3 sequence (DNA): TGTGCCAGCAGCGGGTTGGGACTTATTAATGAGCAGTTCTTC. As protein: CASSGLGLINEQFF.

For the CDR3, the DNA is TGTGCCAGCAGTGAAGTCGCGGGGTACGGGCCCCAGCATTTT. Its protein is CASSEVAGYGPQHF. The chain joins TRBV6-4 to TRBJ1-5; D uncertain. The germline V gene encodes CDR1 MRHNA and CDR2 SNTAGT. The CDR3 covers 14 residues. Trimming shortened V by 3 bases and J by 9 bases, and 15 bases separated the two germline ends.

The V call is TRBV28, the J call TRBJ2-3; possible D gene TRBD2, 6 bases. Per germline, CDR1 MDHEN and CDR2 SYDVKM. The CDR3 spans 14 residues. Trimming pared 6 bases from V and 3 bases from J, leaving 13 bases between. For the CDR3, the DNA is TGTGCCAGCAGCCTTCGGGACTTAACAGATACGCAGTATTTT. Its protein product is CASSLRDLTDTQYF.

The chain has TRBV7-9 and TRBJ1-2; 7 bases are shared with TRBD1. The CDR3 consists of 15 residues. Germline trimming cut 4 bases from V and 3 bases from J; bases unmatched to any gene: 8. Germline-derived CDR1 and CDR2 are SEHNR and FQNEAQ (reference sequence). The CDR3 loop is CASSSDRDPYYGYTF. CDR3 DNA sequence: TGTGCCAGCAGCTCCGACAGGGATCCATACTATGGCTACACCTTC.

This chain joins TRBV2 and TRBJ2-2; D gene uncertain. The CDR3 has 14 residues. The germline gives CDR1 SNHLY, CDR2 FYNNEI. V was trimmed by 4 bases and J by 7 bases, leaving 13 bases between them. This CDR3 reads CASSGRLSIGELFF. In DNA form, the CDR3 reads TGTGCCAGCAGTGGGCGACTGAGCATCGGGGAGCTGTTTTTT.

This clone was seen only a few times. The rearrangement links TRBV19 to TRBJ1-1, with 8 nucleotides matching TRBD1. CDR3 size: 14 residues. Germline assignment: CDR1 LNHDA and CDR2 SQIVND (reference sequence). J gave up 10 bases and V 5 bases, and 12 bases lay outside the gene matches. The DNA of the CDR3 is TGTGCCAGTAGTCTACACAGGGGACAGGTGGGAGCTTTCTTT. This translates into CASSLHRGQVGAFF.

The chain joins TRBV27 to TRBJ2-7; possibly TRBD2 for D (8 bases). The CDR3 sequence is 22 residues long. V lost 3 bases, J lost 3 bases, and 36 bases lay in between. The germline CDR1 and CDR2 sequences are MNHEY and SMNVEV (reference sequence). The CDR3 sequence: CASSFGRGPLAGKPGDNYEQYF. The CDR3 nucleotides read TGTGCCAGCAGTTTCGGGAGGGGGCCTCTAGCGGGTAAACCTGGGGACAACTACGAGCAGTACTTC.

This chain uses TRBV27 with TRBJ2-1; the match to TRBD1 covers 8 bases. The trim removed 3 bases at V and 8 bases at J, leaving 6 bases unmatched. In germline, CDR1 is MNHEY, CDR2 SMNVEV (reference sequence). The CDR3 consists of 14 residues. The CDR3, as DNA: TGTGCCAGCAGTTTTCTCACAGGGGGTGATGAGCAGTTCTTC. Its translation is CASSFLTGGDEQFF.

This clone was recorded once. The rearrangement uses TRBV27 and TRBJ2-3; 8 positions match TRBD2. CDR3 length: 16 residues. CDR1 and CDR2 (germline): MNHEY, SMNVEV (reference sequence). V trimming: 2 bases; J trimming: 2 bases; junction bases outside the gene matches: 6. The CDR3 protein is CASSLVSGSFTDTQYF. The CDR3 bases are TGTGCCAGCAGTTTAGTCAGCGGGAGCTTCACAGATACGCAGTATTTT.

The chain couples TRBV7-6 to TRBJ2-3, with D possibly TRBD1 on 6 matching bases. The CDR3 sequence is 16 residues long. V was trimmed by 5 bases and J by 3 bases, leaving 18 bases between them. Per germline, CDR1 SGHVS and CDR2 FNYEAQ. The CDR3 reads CASSTRTARLTDTQYF. The DNA for the CDR3 is TGTGCCAGCAGCACGCGGACAGCCAGGTTAACAGATACGCAGTATTTT.

The genes are TRBV14 and TRBJ2-7, with D tentatively TRBD2 (7 bases). Trimming pared 9 bases from V and 0 bases from J, leaving 12 bases between. The CDR3 extends over 13 amino acids. From germline, CDR1 is SGHDN and CDR2 FVKESK. The CDR3 protein is CARTGGNSYEQYF. CDR3 in DNA: TGTGCCAGAACGGGGGGCAACTCCTACGAGCAGTACTTC.

This chain uses TRBV4-1 with TRBJ2-1; D is perhaps TRBD2 (6 bases). The CDR3 is 17 residues long. Trimming left V 0 bases short and J 8 bases short, with 20 bases between. CDR1 MGHRA and CDR2 YSYEKL come from the germline V gene. In DNA, the CDR3 is TGCGCCAGCAGCCAAGATTTCCGTGCGGGATTTTGGGATGAGCAGTTCTTC. Translation gives CASSQDFRAGFWDEQFF.

This chain joins TRBV18 and TRBJ2-5, with D possibly matching TRBD2 (6 bases). The CDR3 spans 15 residues. Germline V gene lookup returns CDR1 KGHSH and CDR2 LQKENI. The ends were cut back, 1 base at V and 3 bases at J, with 12 bases in the middle. As DNA, the CDR3 is TGTGCCAGCTCACCACGGGTGCGGGGTGAAGAGACCCAGTACTTC. Its protein is CASSPRVRGEETQYF.